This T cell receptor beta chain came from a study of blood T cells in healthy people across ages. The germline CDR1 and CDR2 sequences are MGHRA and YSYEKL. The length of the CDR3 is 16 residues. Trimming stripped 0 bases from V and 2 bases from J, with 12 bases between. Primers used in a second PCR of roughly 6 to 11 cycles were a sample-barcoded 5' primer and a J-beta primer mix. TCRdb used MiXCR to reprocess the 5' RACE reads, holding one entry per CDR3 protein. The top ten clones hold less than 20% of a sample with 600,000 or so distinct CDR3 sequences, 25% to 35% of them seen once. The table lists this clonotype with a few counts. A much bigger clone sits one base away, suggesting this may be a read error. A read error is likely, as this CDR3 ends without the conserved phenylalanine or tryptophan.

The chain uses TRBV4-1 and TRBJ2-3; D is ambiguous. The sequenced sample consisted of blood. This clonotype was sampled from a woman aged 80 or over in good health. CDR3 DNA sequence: TGCGCCAGCAGCCAAGAAGTGACCCACAACACAGATACGCAGTATTGT. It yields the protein CASSQEVTHNTDTQYC.